This T cell receptor beta chain was observed in a study of T cells expressing NK-cell markers. The CDR3 sequence is 14 residues long. The V gene's germline CDR1 is SQVTM and CDR2 ANQGSEA. Study-level findings and limits: In a group of several donors, dominant NKG2C+ clonotypes represented roughly 1.0-7.5% of CD8+ T cells.

As regards this clonotype: Antigen unknown.

UMIs were included in TCR beta cDNA generated by 5'RACE template switching. TCRdb processed the 5' RACE reads again and assigns one entry to each CDR3 protein, with no DNA. The table for this sample gives about 460,000 distinct CDR3 sequences. Sequencing was performed on blood T cells: a sorted CD56 or NKG2C T cell subset, CD4+ or CD8+ T cells, or bulk PBMC T cells (not recorded which). The sequence derives from a woman between 50 and 59 years old in good health. The chain couples TRBV29-1 to TRBJ2-1; TCRdb indicates TRBD2, and absent DNA this call remains unverified. CDR3 region: CSARSRGSYNEQFF.